This is a list of T cell receptor beta chains from one sample in a study of memory CD4+ T cells and cytomegalovirus serostatus. Assay: immunoSEQ multiplex PCR; the TCRdb copy retains only in-frame clones and omits some. The sample lists 55,000 to 65,000 clones, 82% occurring once. The sample comprised memory CD4+ T cells from blood. The receptor source for this set is an adult in good health and CMV-seronegative. Some clones in this sample may be carry-over from other donors' samples. CDR3s leave out the opening cysteine and the closing phenylalanine or tryptophan. Each record gives: V gene, J gene, D gene, clone size, CDR3 protein. A D gene is named only where the DNA matches it firmly. Expanded clones are given a class, and other clones once, few, many or no size at all.

>TRBV11-2|TRBJ1-4|.|few
ASSRVSGEGLF
>TRBV4-1|TRBJ1-1|TRBD1|.
ASSQDPRSGGKGTEAF
>TRBV10-3|TRBJ1-6|.|.
AISESLGGSNSPLH
>TRBV5-1|TRBJ2-7|TRBD1|.
ASSSGQGRYEQY
>TRBV28|TRBJ2-7|TRBD2|.
ASSLNQLAGFSYEQY
>TRBV4-1|TRBJ1-5|.|.
ASSPQGWSQPQH
>TRBV28|TRBJ1-3|.|.
ASGPESSGNTIY
>TRBV6-5|TRBJ2-7|.|.
ASSLGMSLWGYEQY
>TRBV5-4|TRBJ2-1|.|.
ASSVGGGSTSYNEQF
>TRBV28|TRBJ1-5|TRBD1|.
ASSITGANQPQH
>TRBV27|TRBJ2-1|TRBD1|.
ASSRSGTGQNNEQF
>TRBV5-4|TRBJ2-5|TRBD2|.
ASSLTSGYQETQY
>TRBV19|TRBJ1-1|.|.
ASSIGRGVGAF
>TRBV28|TRBJ1-3|.|.
ASSLSLQGSGNTIY
>TRBV5-4|TRBJ1-1|.|.
ASSLAVDTEAF
>TRBV9|TRBJ2-5|.|.
ASSVGIAEETQY
>TRBV5-1|TRBJ2-1|TRBD2|.
ASSAPTSGSINEQF
>TRBV18|TRBJ1-1|.|.
ASSRTSQENTEAF
>TRBV30|TRBJ1-2|.|.
AWTTEGGYGYT
>TRBV11-2|TRBJ2-5|TRBD2|few
ASSLLAGGIQETQY
>TRBV25-1|TRBJ1-1|.|.
ASSERGYTEAF
>TRBV18|TRBJ1-2|.|.
ASSSDAIYGYT
>TRBV4-1|TRBJ2-7|.|.
ASSQDRWSGEQY
>TRBV28|TRBJ2-2|TRBD2|.
ASSFRGRGRVGELF
>TRBV6-5|TRBJ2-5|.|few
ASSYPPGPPETQY
>TRBV11-1|TRBJ2-7|TRBD2|.
ASSLVGAGGTYEQY
>TRBV11-2|TRBJ2-1|.|.
ASSRRPELSSYNEQF
>TRBV12-5|TRBJ2-5|TRBD1|.
ASGWQTGNNQETQY
>TRBV19|TRBJ2-1|.|.
ASSIGGVANEQF
>TRBV10-2|TRBJ2-2|TRBD2|.
ASRAGEVPGELF
>TRBV6-1|TRBJ2-2|TRBD2|.
ASSGGGLAGGNTGELF
>TRBV6-1|TRBJ1-1|TRBD1|.
ASSRQGGTEAF
>TRBV2|TRBJ2-7|.|.
ASTFTQGSYEQY
>TRBV4-2|TRBJ2-5|.|.
ASSQVQEETQY
>TRBV4-1|TRBJ2-3|.|.
ASSQDSTRRGTDTQY
>TRBV28|TRBJ1-1|.|.
ASTPGGARAYTEAF
>TRBV4-1|TRBJ2-1|.|.
ASSPEAYNEQF
>TRBV2|TRBJ1-1|TRBD1|.
ASSEEQGAVTEAF
>TRBV30|TRBJ1-2|.|.
AWSGDRDGYT
>TRBV4-2|TRBJ2-1|TRBD2|.
ASSQVEAGGPRQF